The TCR beta chain under discussion was sequenced for a study of CD8 T cells in Susac syndrome. Negative isolation yielded CD4+ and CD8+ T cells, and FACS enriched TEMRA cells. Germline CDR1 SGDLS, CDR2 YYNGEE. V was trimmed by 0 bases and J by 2 bases, leaving 9 bases between them. The CDR3 runs to 15 residues. Reverse transcription used about 0.45 to 1 ug RNA and random hexamers. An immunoSEQ multiplex PCR generated amplified TCR beta CDR3 products spanning 54 Vbeta and 13 Jbeta. TCRdb used MiXCR to reprocess the immunoSEQ multiplex PCR reads, holding one entry per CDR3 protein. The data show about 120,000 distinct CDR3 sequences, approximately 93% seen once.

The origin of this receptor is a human donor with multiple sclerosis. The chain combines TRBV9 with TRBJ1-3; no definite D call. Sequencing used CD4+ T cells from PBMCs. CDR3 residues: CASSVGAGAGNTIYF. The CDR3 DNA sequence: TGTGCCAGCAGCGTAGGTGCGGGAGCTGGAAACACCATATATTTT.